Detailed here is one T cell receptor (beta chain). Its antigen is as yet unknown. Amplification targeted TCR beta CDR3 regions from RNA transcripts. First-round RT-PCR targeting the TCR CDR3 was performed with the HTBI primer set. TCRdb reprocessed the multiplex PCR reads via MiXCR and lists one record per CDR3 protein. Found here are a few hundred thousand distinct CDR3 sequences, 15% to 18% of them singletons; the top ten hold under 8%. Patients with uncontrolled infections, other autoimmune diseases, pregnancy or lactation were excluded. This record belongs to a study of T cells in Graves' hyperthyroidism and ophthalmopathy. Study-wide points: In blood, most of the thyroid clonotypes expanded above 0.001 were also present.

This sequence was found in a woman in her 30s with Graves' hyperthyroidism. The specimen was blood.

CDR3 in amino acids: CASSFGPDTQYF. CDR3 nucleotide sequence: TGTGCCAGCAGTTTTGGGCCAGATACGCAGTATTTT. This chain joins TRBV27 and TRBJ2-3; no reliable D call. V gave up 3 bases and J gave up 4 bases, with 5 bases separating them. The CDR3 is 12 residues long. Germline V lookup: CDR1 MNHEY, CDR2 SMNVEV (reference sequence).